Each of the 23 T cell receptor beta chains below was sequenced from the same sample in a study of T cell repertoires in cytomegalovirus infection. MiXCR was run by TCRdb on the reads, yielding one entry per CDR3 protein. This table has a few hundred thousand distinct CDR3 sequences, about a sixth appearing once. The sequencing sample was made of CD8+ T cells from PBMCs. The receptors shown here come from a human donor in good health (CMV status not recorded). Some clones in this sample may be carry-over from other donors' samples.

J is TRBJ2-3 and V is TRBV6-5; 10 nucleotides align to TRBD2. The V gene end was trimmed by 4 bases and the J gene end by 2 bases; junction bases not matched to a gene: 6. CDR1 is MNHEY, CDR2 SVGAGI, per germline. CDR3 length: 16 amino acids. The CDR3 bases are TGTGCCAGCAGTTTACAAGCGGGGGGGTACACAGATACGCAGTATTTT. Translated: CASSLQAGGYTDTQYF.

In DNA, the CDR3 is TGTGCCAGCAGTTACTCGACAAGTTCAGGGGGCTACGAGCAGTACTTC. This codes for CASSYSTSSGGYEQYF. The genes are TRBV6-6 and TRBJ2-7; 7 bases are a match to TRBD1. This CDR3 region has 16 residues. The V and J ends lost 0 bases and 3 bases, in that order; junction bases with no gene match: 8. Germline-derived CDR1 and CDR2 are MNHNY and SVGAGI (reference sequence).

This clonotype has more than one count but fewer than ten. This rearrangement joins TRBV7-9 to TRBJ1-3, with a possible D match to TRBD1 (6 bases). The ends were cut back, 2 bases at V and 0 bases at J, with 11 bases in the middle. Germline CDR1 SEHNR, CDR2 FQNEAQ (reference sequence). The length of the CDR3 is 16 residues. The CDR3: CASSLPTGPSGNTIYF. CDR3 sequence (DNA): TGTGCCAGCAGCTTACCGACAGGCCCCTCTGGAAACACCATATATTTT.

This clonotype came up once. This chain connects TRBV25-1 to TRBJ1-1, with D possibly matching TRBD1 (5 bases). V lost 2 bases to trimming and J lost 4 bases, with 11 bases between them. Germline CDR1 MGHDK, CDR2 SYGVNS. The CDR3 is 14 amino acids. The CDR3 loop reads CASSEQGSATEAFF. The CDR3 DNA sequence: TGTGCCAGCAGTGAACAGGGCAGCGCCACTGAAGCTTTCTTT.

A few counts support this clonotype. The genes are TRBV9 and TRBJ2-1; TRBD2 aligns across 12 bases. J lost 7 bases, V lost 3 bases, and 8 bases had no gene match. Germline CDR1 and CDR2: SGDLS and YYNGEE. The CDR3 extends over 16 amino acids. The CDR3 protein is CASSGSLAGGPNEQFF. The CDR3 DNA reads TGTGCCAGCAGCGGATCACTAGCGGGGGGCCCAAATGAGCAGTTCTTC.

There are many counts of this clonotype. The chain couples TRBV12-3 or TRBV12-4 to TRBJ2-7, with 7 nucleotides matching TRBD1. This CDR3 comprises 12 residues. The trim removed 6 bases at V and 3 bases at J, leaving 2 bases unmatched. CDR3 loop: CASRTGSYEQYF. The DNA for the CDR3 is TGTGCCAGCAGGACAGGGAGCTACGAGCAGTACTTC.

The chain employs TRBV29-1 and TRBJ2-3; the D call may be TRBD1 or TRBD2 (6 bases each). The V gene's germline CDR1 is SQVTM and CDR2 ANQGSEA. The CDR3 spans 15 residues. V was trimmed by 2 bases and J by 5 bases, leaving 17 bases between them. CDR3 in amino acids: CSVEWGALDVDTQYF. The CDR3, as DNA: TGCAGCGTTGAATGGGGGGCATTGGATGTAGATACGCAGTATTTT.

This clonotype was seen at least ten times. The rearrangement uses TRBV10-3 and TRBJ1-1, with D uncertain. The germline V and J ends were trimmed by 6 bases and 6 bases, with 17 bases remaining between them. This CDR3 comprises 14 residues. Germline lookup yields CDR1 ENHRY and CDR2 SYGVKD. The DNA of the CDR3 is TGTGCCATCAGCCGAACCTTGGAACTCCCTGAAGCTTTCTTT. This encodes CAISRTLELPEAFF.

Ten or more counts support this clonotype. This chain connects TRBV10-2 to TRBJ1-2, with 8 positions matching TRBD1. This CDR3 is built from 16 residues. V shed 3 bases and J 6 bases; nucleotides not matched to a gene: 12. Germline CDR1 and CDR2: WSHSY and SAAADI. This chain's CDR3 is CASSETTLGQDHGYTF. CDR3 sequence (DNA): TGCGCCAGCAGTGAAACCACTCTGGGACAGGATCATGGCTACACCTTC.

This clonotype was seen only a few times. This chain links TRBV28 with TRBJ1-5, with D tentatively TRBD1 (5 bases). The CDR3 has 15 amino acids. V was shortened by 1 base and J by 7 bases, with 14 bases between the two germline ends. Germline lookup yields CDR1 MDHEN and CDR2 SYDVKM. The CDR3 is CASSLLAGRGQPQHF. The DNA for the CDR3 is TGTGCCAGCAGTTTATTGGCAGGGCGTGGACAGCCCCAGCATTTT.

J is TRBJ2-5 and V is TRBV12-3 or TRBV12-4; D ambiguous. Trimming took 2 bases from V and 1 from J, leaving 8 bases between them. The CDR3 has 14 amino acids. The CDR3 sequence is CASSLFRTQETQYF. The CDR3 nucleotides read TGTGCCAGCAGTTTATTTAGGACCCAAGAGACCCAGTACTTC.

This clonotype was recorded a few times. V gene TRBV5-6 combines with J gene TRBJ2-2; D gene unclear. The CDR3 is 14 amino acids. CDR1 is SGHDT and CDR2 is YYEEEE in the germline V gene. Trimming stripped 0 bases from V and 5 bases from J, with 8 bases between. CDR3 DNA: TGTGCCAGCAGCTTGGGGGGTGAAACCGGGGAGCTGTTTTTT. Translation gives CASSLGGETGELFF. The full variable domain, with the rest looked up from reference TRBV5-6 and TRBJ2-2, is DAGVTQSPTHLIKTRGQQVTLRCSPKSGHDTVSWYQQALGQGPQFIFQYYEEEERQRGNFPDRFSGHQFPNYSSELNVNALLLGDSALYLCASSLGGETGELFFGEGSRLTVL.

A few counts support this clonotype. This chain connects TRBV29-1 to TRBJ2-3; TRBD2 aligns across 9 bases. The trim removed 2 bases at V and 2 bases at J, leaving 5 bases unmatched. Germline CDR1 SQVTM, CDR2 ANQGSEA. The CDR3 is 15 residues long. This CDR3 reads CSVERGGAYTDTQYF. For the CDR3, the DNA is TGCAGCGTTGAACGCGGGGGGGCCTACACAGATACGCAGTATTTT.

The chain joins TRBV7-2 to TRBJ2-7; D is unresolved. V was shortened by 5 bases and J by 3 bases, with 17 bases between the two germline ends. The CDR3 runs to 15 residues. Germline V gene sequence: CDR1 SGHTA, CDR2 FQGNSA. CDR3 amino acids: CASSPRFGPGYEQYF. Written as DNA, the CDR3 is TGTGCCAGCAGCCCGCGGTTTGGCCCTGGCTACGAGCAGTACTTC.

This clonotype was recorded many times. A much larger clone sits a single nucleotide away, making a read error possible. The gene calls are TRBV28 and TRBJ2-7; no reliable D call. Germline-derived CDR1 and CDR2 are MDHEN and SYDVKM. V was cut by 3 bases and J by 3 bases, with 3 bases left in between. The CDR3 length is 11 residues. CDR3 loop: CASSFYYEQYF. CDR3 DNA sequence: TGTGCCAGCAGTTTCTACTACGAGCAGTACTTC. The variable domain in full, completed from reference TRBV28 and TRBJ2-7, reads DVKVTQSSRYLVKRTGEKVFLECVQDMDHENMFWYRQDPGLGLRLIYFSYDVKMKEKGDIPEGYSVSREKKERFSLILESASTNQTSMYLCASSFYYEQYFGPGTRLTVT.

The gene calls are TRBV29-1 and TRBJ2-7; possibly TRBD2 for D (6 bases). Germline CDR1 is SQVTM and CDR2 is ANQGSEA. CDR3 length: 17 amino acids. Trimming shortened V by 6 bases and J by 2 bases, and 26 bases separated the two germline ends. CDR3 DNA sequence: TGCAGCGTCTCCACTGGGGAGACCCGGAGGGATCCCTACGAGCAGTACTTC. It encodes CSVSTGETRRDPYEQYF.

This clonotype was recorded at least ten times. The chain employs TRBV7-8 and TRBJ2-4; tentative D call: TRBD2 (5 bases). This CDR3 has 17 amino acids. From germline, CDR1 is SGHVS and CDR2 FQNEAQ. V lost 1 base and J 0 bases, leaving 13 bases between the germline ends. The CDR3 nucleotides read TGTGCCAGCAGCTTAGGATGGGAGATTGTAGCCAAAAACATTCAGTACTTC. Protein product: CASSLGWEIVAKNIQYF.

This clonotype was recorded a few times. CDR3 in amino acids: CASSLVPASNEQFF. The CDR3 coding sequence is TGTGCCAGCAGTTTAGTTCCGGCTAGCAATGAGCAGTTCTTC. The chain uses TRBV12-3 or TRBV12-4 and TRBJ2-1; D gene uncertain. V lost 1 base to trimming and J lost 6 bases, with 10 bases between them. This CDR3 comprises 14 residues.

This clonotype was counted many times. The DNA of the CDR3 is TGCAGTGCCCAACCCGGGACTAGCGGGGGGGCCCATTGGAACATTCAGTACTTC. Its protein is CSAQPGTSGGAHWNIQYF. The rearrangement joins TRBV20-1 to TRBJ2-4; 16 bases match TRBD2. Germline-derived CDR1 and CDR2 are DFQATT and SNEGSKA (reference sequence). The CDR3 totals 18 residues. With 6 bases clipped from V and 7 bases from J, the junction kept 15 bases outside the gene matches.

The CDR3 sequence is CASRGRQGSHQPQHF. In nucleotides, the CDR3 is TGTGCCAGCAGGGGTCGACAGGGGTCGCATCAGCCCCAGCATTTT. The chain employs TRBV28 and TRBJ1-5; 8 positions agree with TRBD1. V was pared by 6 bases and J by 5 bases, with 9 bases of the junction left unmatched. Germline V gene sequence: CDR1 MDHEN, CDR2 SYDVKM. This CDR3 has 15 residues.

Concerning this clonotype: A much larger clone differs from this one at a single base, so this may be a read error. This chain joins TRBV7-3 and TRBJ2-5, with 9 bases fitting TRBD1. CDR3 length: 16 residues. V was clipped by 8 bases and J by 9 bases; unmatched bases: 19. Germline values: CDR1 SGHTA, CDR2 FQGTGA. CDR3: CASGATTGQGSLSQYF. CDR3 in DNA: TGTGCCAGCGGCGCTACGACGGGACAGGGATCGTTATCCCAGTACTTC.

The chain joins TRBV7-8 to TRBJ2-7; the D gene is possibly TRBD1 (5 bases). In germline, CDR1 is SGHVS, CDR2 FQNEAQ. V lost 1 base and J 1 base, leaving 20 bases between the germline ends. The CDR3 extends over 18 amino acids. CDR3 bases: TGTGCCAGCAGCTTAGGCTCACAAGGGGCAGGGTTATCCTACGAGCAGTACTTC. This codes for CASSLGSQGAGLSYEQYF.

The rearrangement uses TRBV27 and TRBJ1-6; no firm D call. The germline V gene encodes CDR1 MNHEY and CDR2 SMNVEV (reference sequence). The CDR3 runs 17 residues. With 5 bases removed from V and 1 base from J, the gap between germline ends came to 15 bases. The CDR3 DNA reads as TGTGCCAGCAGTCTTACGCTGGCAGATTCCTATAATTCACCCCTCCACTTT. Residues: CASSLTLADSYNSPLHF.